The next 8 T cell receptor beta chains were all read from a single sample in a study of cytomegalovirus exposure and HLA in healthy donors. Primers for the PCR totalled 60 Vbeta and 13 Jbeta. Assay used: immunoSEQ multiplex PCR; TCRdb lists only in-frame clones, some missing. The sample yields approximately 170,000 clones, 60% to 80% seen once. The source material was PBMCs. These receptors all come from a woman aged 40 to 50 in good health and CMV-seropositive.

The DNA for the CDR3 is TGTGCCTGGAGTCTAGGGACTAGGAACGAGCAGTACTTC. Protein: CAWSLGTRNEQYF. The chain carries TRBV30 and TRBJ2-5; 8 bases are shared with TRBD2. TRBJ2-7 explains the end of the DNA better; the J call may be wrong. The CDR3 spans 13 residues. CDR1 and CDR2 from the germline V gene are GTSNPN and SVGIG (reference sequence).

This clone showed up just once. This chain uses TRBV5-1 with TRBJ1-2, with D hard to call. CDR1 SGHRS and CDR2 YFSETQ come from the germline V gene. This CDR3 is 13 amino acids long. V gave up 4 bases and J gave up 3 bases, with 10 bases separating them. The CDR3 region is CASSPSVDYGYTF. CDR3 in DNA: TGCGCCAGCAGCCCATCAGTCGACTATGGCTACACCTTC.

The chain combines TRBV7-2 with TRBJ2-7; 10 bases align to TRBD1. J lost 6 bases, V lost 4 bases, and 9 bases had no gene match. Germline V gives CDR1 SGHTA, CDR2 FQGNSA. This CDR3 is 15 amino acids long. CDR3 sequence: CASSSSGQGLSEQYF. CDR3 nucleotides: TGTGCCAGCAGCTCGTCGGGACAGGGGTTGTCCGAGCAGTACTTC.

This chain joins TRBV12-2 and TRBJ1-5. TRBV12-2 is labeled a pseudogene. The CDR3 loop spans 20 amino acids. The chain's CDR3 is CASRLAPPGVLPYSNQPQHF. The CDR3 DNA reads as TGTGCAAGTCGCTTAGCCCCTCCCGGGGTGCTCCCTTATAGCAATCAGCCCCAGCATTTT.

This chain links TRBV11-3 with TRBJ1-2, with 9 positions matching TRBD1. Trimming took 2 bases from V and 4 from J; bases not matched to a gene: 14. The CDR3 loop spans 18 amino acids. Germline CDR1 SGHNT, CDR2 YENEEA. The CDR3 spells CASSLSGQGPRSIYGYTF. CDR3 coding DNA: TGTGCCAGCAGCTTATCCGGACAGGGGCCCCGATCTATCTATGGCTACACCTTC. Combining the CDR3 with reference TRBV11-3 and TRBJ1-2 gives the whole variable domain EAGVVQSPRYKIIEKKQPVAFWCNPISGHNTLYWYLQNLGQGPELLIRYENEEAVDDSQLPKDRFSAERLKGVDSTLKIQPAELGDSAVYLCASSLSGQGPRSIYGYTFGSGTRLTVV.

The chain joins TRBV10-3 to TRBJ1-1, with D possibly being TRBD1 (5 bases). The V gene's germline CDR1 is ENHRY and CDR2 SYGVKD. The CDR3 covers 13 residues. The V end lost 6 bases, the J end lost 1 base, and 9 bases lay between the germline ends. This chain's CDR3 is CAIRSGGNTEAFF. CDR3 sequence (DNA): TGTGCCATCAGGTCCGGGGGGAACACTGAAGCTTTCTTT.

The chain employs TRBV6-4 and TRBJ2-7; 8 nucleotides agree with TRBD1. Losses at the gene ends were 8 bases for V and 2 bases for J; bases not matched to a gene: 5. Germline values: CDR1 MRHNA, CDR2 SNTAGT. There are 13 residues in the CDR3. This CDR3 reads CASLWTGPYEQYF. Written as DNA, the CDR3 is TGTGCCAGCCTATGGACAGGGCCCTACGAGCAGTACTTC.

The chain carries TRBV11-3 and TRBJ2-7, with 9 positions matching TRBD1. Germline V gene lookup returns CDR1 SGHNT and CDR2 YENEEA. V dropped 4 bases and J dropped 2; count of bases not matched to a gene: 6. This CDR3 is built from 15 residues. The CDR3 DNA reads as TGTGCCAGCAGCTCCCGGGACAGGGCACCCTACGAGCAGTACTTC. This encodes CASSSRDRAPYEQYF.